The entry below gives a single TCR beta chain sequence along with its context. It has no known antigen specificity. Base qualities are not provided; no much larger clone lies one nucleotide away. This entry belongs to a study of T-cell memory formation after mild COVID-19 (dated by TCRdb to the early 2020s). Notes on the research overall: TCR sequence clusters from the two donors were largely donor specific. The cohort comprised two young, previously healthy adult volunteers, one female and one male. In a couple of donors, T-cell clones that expanded and contracted after mild COVID-19 were followed by sequencing TCRalpha and TCRbeta repertoires longitudinally.

This sample was sequenced with an Illumina NovaSeq 6000. TCRalpha and TCRbeta cDNA libraries were built by 5'RACE with constant-segment primers, adding sample barcodes and unique molecular identifiers. Trizol reagent was used to extract RNA from every sample. Libraries were amplified in two PCR steps, with a second sample barcode and Illumina TruSeq adapters added in the second step. Sequencing of the libraries was done on an Illumina NovaSeq, producing 2 x 150 bp paired-end reads. Concerning the study's data processing: The reads were demultiplexed and collapsed into UMI-guided consensus sequences using migec v1.2.7. Using mixcr v2.1.11, the UMI consensuses were aligned to TRA and TRB V and J templates and assembled into clonotypes. Clonotypes were classified as expanded or contracted when called significant by both edgeR and NoisET, with noise models trained on biological replicates. For edgeR calls, the cutoffs were a false discovery rate-adjusted p below 0.01 and a log2 fold-change threshold of 1. As an exploratory analysis of dynamics, max-normalized trajectories of the 1000 most abundant clonotypes were examined by PCA with hierarchical clustering. Separately sequenced CD4+ and CD8+ repertoires were used to assign the CD4 or CD8 phenotype of responding clones. TCRdb reworked the public reads: Q25 trimming with fastp, MiXCR clone assembly, productive beta chains retained. Each record represents a unique CDR3 protein, reported with the most common genes and DNA among its rows. What appears here as the V and J calls and clone size reflects TCRdb's work, not the paper's. The sample profile shows about 400,000 distinct CDR3 sequences; 23% of them were found once. The top ten hold around 13% of the sample.

Germline trimming: 0 bases from V, 3 bases from J; junction bases outside gene matches: 7. The CDR3 contains 16 residues, cysteine and phenylalanine counted. Only the CDR3 region is kept as DNA, spanning 48 bases read in frame from base 1. CDR1 is given as MGHDK and CDR2 as SYGVNS, both from the germline V gene. Overall study results and their limits: Only two mild cases were covered in the study, and larger cohorts including severe cases with pre-infection samples were considered necessary. Balanced CD4/CD8 phenotypes were observed for clones contracting from day 15 to 85, whereas a bias towards CD4+ was observed for a second wave of clones expanding from day 15 to 37. Some responding clones were detected in pre-infection memory, which suggested that pre-existing cross-reactive memory T cells had joined the SARS-CoV-2 response. SARS-CoV-2 specificity was not confirmed for the second-wave clones peaking on day 37. Contracting CD4+ clones turned up mainly in the CM and EM memory subsets, whereas EMRA was where CD8+ clones were enriched.

PBMCs were isolated by Ficoll-Paque density gradient centrifugation. The chain is assembled from TRBV25-1 and TRBJ2-7, with TRBD1 identical over 8 junction bases. The origin of this receptor is an adult woman who had mild COVID-19 (a few samples of this study predate the infection). The sample titles of this study are shuffled in the database, so cell type and time point are left out; the donor was told from shared clones. Sequencing input: PBMCs or a T cell subset sorted from them (not recorded which). At the DNA level, the sequence is TGTGCCAGCAGTGAATATTCAGGGGGCCAGATCTACGAGCAGTACTTC. It is translated as CASSEYSGGQIYEQYF.